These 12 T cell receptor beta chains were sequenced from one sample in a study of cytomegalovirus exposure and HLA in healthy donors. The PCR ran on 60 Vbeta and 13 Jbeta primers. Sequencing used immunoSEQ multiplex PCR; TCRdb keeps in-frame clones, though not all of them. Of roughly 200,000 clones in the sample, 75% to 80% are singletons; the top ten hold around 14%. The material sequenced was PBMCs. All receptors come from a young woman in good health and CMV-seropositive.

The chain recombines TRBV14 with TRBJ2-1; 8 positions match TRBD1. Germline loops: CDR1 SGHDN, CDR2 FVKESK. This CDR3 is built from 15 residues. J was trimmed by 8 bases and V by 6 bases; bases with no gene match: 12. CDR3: CASSSGGAWVYEQFF. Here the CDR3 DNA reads TGTGCCAGCAGTTCAGGGGGCGCGTGGGTCTATGAGCAGTTCTTC.

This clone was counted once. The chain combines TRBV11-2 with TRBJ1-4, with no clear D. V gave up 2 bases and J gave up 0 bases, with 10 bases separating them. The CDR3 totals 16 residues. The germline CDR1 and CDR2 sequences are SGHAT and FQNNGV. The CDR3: CASSLRGRATNEKLFF. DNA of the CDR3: TGTGCCAGCAGCTTACGCGGTAGAGCAACTAATGAAAAACTGTTTTTT.

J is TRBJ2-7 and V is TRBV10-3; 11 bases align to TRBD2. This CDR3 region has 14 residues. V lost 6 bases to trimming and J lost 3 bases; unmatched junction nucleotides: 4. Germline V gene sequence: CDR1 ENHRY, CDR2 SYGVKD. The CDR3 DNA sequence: TGTGCCATCAGGGGACTAGCGGTAAGCTACGAGCAGTACTTC. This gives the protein CAIRGLAVSYEQYF.

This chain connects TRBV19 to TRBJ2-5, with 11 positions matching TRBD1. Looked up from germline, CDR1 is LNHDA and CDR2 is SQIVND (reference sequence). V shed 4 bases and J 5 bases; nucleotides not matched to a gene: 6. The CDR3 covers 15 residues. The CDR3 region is CASSKDRGQLETQYF. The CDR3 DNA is TGTGCCAGTAGTAAGGACAGGGGGCAATTGGAGACCCAGTACTTC.

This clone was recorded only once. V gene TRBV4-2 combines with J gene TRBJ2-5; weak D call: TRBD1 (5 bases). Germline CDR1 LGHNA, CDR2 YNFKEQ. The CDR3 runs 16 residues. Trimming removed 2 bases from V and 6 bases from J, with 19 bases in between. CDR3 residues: CASSQRLGARAQTQYF. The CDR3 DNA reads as TGTGCCAGCAGCCAACGGTTGGGCGCCAGGGCGCAGACCCAGTACTTC.

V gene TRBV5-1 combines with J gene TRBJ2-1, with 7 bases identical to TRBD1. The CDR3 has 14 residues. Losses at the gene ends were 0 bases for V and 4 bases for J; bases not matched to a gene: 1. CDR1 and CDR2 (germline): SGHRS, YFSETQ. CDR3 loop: CASSLETGYNEQFF. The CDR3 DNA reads TGCGCCAGCAGCTTGGAGACAGGGTACAATGAGCAGTTCTTC.

Here the CDR3 reads CASSFHRDRDPYNEQFF. CDR3 DNA sequence: TGTGCCAGCAGTTTCCACCGGGACAGGGATCCCTACAATGAGCAGTTCTTC. This chain uses TRBV28 with TRBJ2-1; TRBD1 agrees at 9 bases. The CDR3 has 17 residues. The germline gives CDR1 MDHEN, CDR2 SYDVKM. Losses at the gene ends were 3 bases for V and 2 bases for J; bases not matched to a gene: 8.

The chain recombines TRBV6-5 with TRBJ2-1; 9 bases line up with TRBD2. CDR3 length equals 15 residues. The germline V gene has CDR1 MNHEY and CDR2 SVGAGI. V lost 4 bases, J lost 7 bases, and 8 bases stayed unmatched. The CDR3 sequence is CASSSLAGVLNEQFF. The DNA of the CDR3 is TGTGCCAGCAGTTCCTTAGCGGGAGTGTTGAATGAGCAGTTCTTC.

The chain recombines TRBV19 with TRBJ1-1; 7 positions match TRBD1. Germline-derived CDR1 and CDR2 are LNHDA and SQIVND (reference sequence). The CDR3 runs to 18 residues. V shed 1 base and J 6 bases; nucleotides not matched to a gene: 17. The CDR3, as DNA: TGTGCCAGTAGTATAGGAGGGGGCGATAGGGTGTGGATCTCTGAAGCTTTCTTT. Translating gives CASSIGGGDRVWISEAFF.

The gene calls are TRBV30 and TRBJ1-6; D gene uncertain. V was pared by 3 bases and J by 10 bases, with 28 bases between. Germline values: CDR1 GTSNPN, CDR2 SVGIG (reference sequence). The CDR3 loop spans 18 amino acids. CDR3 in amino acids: CAWSPDLGGEPHQSPLHF. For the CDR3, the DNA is TGTGCCTGGAGCCCCGACCTTGGCGGGGAACCCCACCAATCACCCCTCCACTTT.

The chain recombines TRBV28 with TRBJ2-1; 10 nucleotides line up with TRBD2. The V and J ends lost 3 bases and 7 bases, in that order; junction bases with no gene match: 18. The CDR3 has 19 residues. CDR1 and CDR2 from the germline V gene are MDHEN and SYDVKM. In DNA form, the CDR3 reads TGTGCCAGCAGTTTTTCTCTAGACGACTGGGCTAGCGGGAGTAATGAGCAGTTCTTC. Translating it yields CASSFSLDDWASGSNEQFF.

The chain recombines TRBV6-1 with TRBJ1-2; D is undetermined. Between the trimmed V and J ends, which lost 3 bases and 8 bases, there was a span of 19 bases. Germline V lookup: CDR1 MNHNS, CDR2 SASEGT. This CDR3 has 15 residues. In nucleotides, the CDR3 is TGTGCCAGCAGTGAGAAGCCGGAGACCAACGGGGGCTACACCTTC. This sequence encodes CASSEKPETNGGYTF.